This T cell receptor beta chain was retrieved from a study of blood T cell repertoires in COVID-19. This CDR3 contains 14 residues. Trimming shortened V by 6 bases and J by 5 bases, and 16 bases separated the two germline ends. Germline CDR1 and CDR2: KGHSH and LQKENI. Method: immunoSEQ multiplex PCR; TCRdb's copy keeps in-frame clones and lacks some. The repertoire holds about 73,000 clones, with approximately 83% as singletons. Sequencing was done on a sample of peripheral blood. The rearrangement links TRBV18 to TRBJ1-2, with D maybe TRBD1 (6 bases). This clonotype was sampled from a woman aged 60-75 years with acute or convalescent COVID-19. CDR3 DNA sequence: TGTGCCAGCTCCCCTACGACAGGACTTTATGGCTACACCTTC. Its translation: CASSPTTGLYGYTF.